This T cell receptor (beta chain) is drawn from a study of T cells in Graves' hyperthyroidism and ophthalmopathy. Findings of the study overall: Appearing also in blood were most of the thyroid clonotypes expanded above 0.001.

Amplification of TCR beta CDR3 regions was performed using RNA transcripts as template. During a first-round RT-PCR of the TCR CDR3, the HTBI primer set was used. TCRdb redid the calling of the multiplex PCR reads with MiXCR, one entry per CDR3 protein. The sample includes over 550,000 distinct CDR3 sequences, over 15% of them seen just once. About this clonotype itself: As yet, its antigen is unknown.

Subjects aged 18 to 65 presented with newly diagnosed hyperthyroidism of less than 2 months' duration. A patient was excluded if there was uncontrolled infection, other autoimmune disease, pregnancy or lactation. The CDR3 spans 17 residues. The germline V gene encodes CDR1 MGHDK and CDR2 SYGVNS. Unmatched junction bases numbered 14, after V lost 3 bases and J lost 4 bases. Sequenced sample: blood. The gene calls are TRBV25-1 and TRBJ2-7, with TRBD1 identical over 8 bases. The receptor comes from a woman aged 18-29 years with Graves' hyperthyroidism. Written as DNA, the CDR3 is TGTGCCAGCAGTGACCCCCCCGGACAGGGCCCCTGGTACGAGCAGTACTTC. Translated: CASSDPPGQGPWYEQYF.